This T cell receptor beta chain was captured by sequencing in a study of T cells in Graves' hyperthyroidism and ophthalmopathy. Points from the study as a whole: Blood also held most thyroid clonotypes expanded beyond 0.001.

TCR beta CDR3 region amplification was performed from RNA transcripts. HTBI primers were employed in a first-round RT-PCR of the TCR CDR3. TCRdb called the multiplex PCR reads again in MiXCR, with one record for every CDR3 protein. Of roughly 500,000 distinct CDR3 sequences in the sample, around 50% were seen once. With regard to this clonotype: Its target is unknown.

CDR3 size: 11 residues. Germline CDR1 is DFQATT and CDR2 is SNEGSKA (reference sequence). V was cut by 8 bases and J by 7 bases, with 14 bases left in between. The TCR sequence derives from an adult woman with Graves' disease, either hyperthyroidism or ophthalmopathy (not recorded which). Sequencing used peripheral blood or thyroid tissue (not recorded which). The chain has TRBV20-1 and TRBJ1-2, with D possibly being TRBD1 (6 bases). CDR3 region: CSLMGGLGYTF. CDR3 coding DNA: TGCAGTCTCATGGGGGGCCTTGGCTACACCTTC.